This TCR beta chain was documented in a study of cytomegalovirus exposure and HLA in healthy donors (dated by TCRdb to between 2016 and 2019). Broadly, across the study: An earlier analysis of approximately 640 of the donors reported more than 250 Gb of sequence data and some 120 million unique TCR beta sequences from about 179 million T cells. To decide whether each TCR beta V gene segment behaved as functional or pseudogenic, an earlier analysis of nearly 600 of the donors relied on high-throughput TCR beta sequencing. In addition to the first cohort of approximately 650 subjects, a separate validation cohort of approximately 130 different subjects was used. Donor age, sex, ethnicity and CMV serostatus were compiled together with the repertoire data. About 310 gigabases of sequencing data and tens of millions of unique TCR sequences were included in an early release covering several hundred HLA-typed donors. The study aimed to test whether cataloging public T cell receptors could reveal signatures of past pathogen exposure. Typing coverage differed by locus: A, B, C, DRB1 and DQB1 were typed in about 620-630 donors, DQA1 in roughly 500, DPA1 in around 610, and DPB1 in 472. To predict cytomegalovirus infection status, the study combined high-throughput TCR immunosequencing, statistical association of individual TCRs with disease status, and machine learning. HLA typing included class I and class II loci at four-digit resolution. A later genetic analysis used genome-wide SNP genotypes for 398 of the 666 donors, treating that subset as a discovery cohort. All discovery cohort repertoires had been generated on a single sequencing platform. To study patterns of TCR occurrence, a later analysis re-analyzed previously published TCR beta repertoires from around 670 donors and added high-resolution HLA genotyping. Several DR-DQ haplotypes were treated as single units for association and clustering because of strong linkage in the cohort. Across some 400 genotyped donors of the cohort, an average of approximately 240,000 unique TCR beta nucleotide sequences per donor were sequenced, and roughly 20% of those sequences were non-productive. The study used immunosequencing to profile the T cell repertoires of around 600 subjects and linked those repertoires to cytomegalovirus serostatus. In the later analysis, no new phenotypic data were used to find candidate immune exposures; instead, reliance was placed on TCR beta sequences and their occurrence across donors. Of the roughly 400 genotyped donors, approximately 83% fell in the genetic ancestry cluster associated with self-reported Caucasian donors. Summary of the overall study and its limitations: When HLA alleles, especially DR and DQ, strongly co-occurred, TCR associations were difficult to assign to individual alleles. The presence/absence analyses assumed that sequencing depth was roughly uniform across donors, and that assumption may not be true. Across donors, most TCR sequences were observed very rarely, whereas some public TCRs were present in many individuals. Three of the identified cytomegalovirus-associated TCR beta chains were confirmed in vitro to be specific for cytomegalovirus antigens. Compared with equally common non-associated chains, HLA-associated TCR beta chains in a later analysis were more clonally expanded and had lower generation probabilities. Broadly in line with IMGT annotations, most TCR beta V segments showed up in productive rearrangements about 87% or about 30% of the time in an earlier analysis of around 600 of the donors. In a later analysis, TCR association rates were found to vary across HLA loci, with the most associated TCRs seen for DRB1 alleles and the fewest for HLA-C alleles. V-gene and J-gene trimming of TCR beta chains was associated with a missense DCLRE1C variant in a later genetic analysis, and the association was replicated in an independent cohort. A later analysis reported that several top co-occurrence clusters appeared linked to parvovirus B19, influenza, CMV and Epstein-Barr virus. For the cohort, immune exposure information was limited to CMV serostatus. HLA typing was unavailable for some donors at each locus, so association tests used only the typed subset. A later genetic analysis reported fewer N-insertions in productive TCRs among donors in an Asian-associated ancestry cluster than the roughly 700-donor mean. Linkage disequilibrium might explain the correlated functional status among segregating V segments, but an unknown experimental factor could not be excluded. In this cohort, only TCR beta chains were sequenced, and detectable features were limited by the absence of alpha or paired-chain data. Because counts were too low, some 17 rarely observed V segments, including chromosome 9 orphons, were left out of the earlier analysis of 587 of the donors. The classifier was reported to diagnose cytomegalovirus status with high specificity and sensitivity in both the original cohort and the validation cohort. A cluster of highly shared sequence variants was judged likely to be a technical artifact of the sequencing pipeline. The 87-base-pair reads could not distinguish some IMGT-functional V segments, including TRBV6-2 and TRBV6-3, so those segments were excluded. In a later analysis, around 17,000 TCR beta sequences were associated with specific HLA alleles at a false discovery rate of 0.05. In the study, 164 TCR beta chains were listed as associated with cytomegalovirus. It was suggested by the authors that the approach could potentially be generalized to other disease states and immunological phenotypes. A further reported finding was that TCR beta sequences accurately predicted the HLA-A and HLA-B alleles for most subjects in the first cohort. Most CMV-associated TCR beta chains appeared to be HLA-restricted in a later analysis, and the HLA associations seemed to be driven largely by CMV exposure.

The library was prepared using the immunoSEQ multiplex PCR assay. For the multiplex PCR, a mixture combining 60 forward primers for TCR Vbeta segments and 13 reverse primers for TCR Jbeta segments was used. The CDR3 region of rearranged TCR beta genes was amplified from genomic DNA by a multiplex PCR assay. On the Illumina HiSeq System, the amplified TCR beta libraries were sequenced as 87-base-pair reads. The paper's data handling went like this. A later analysis counted about 80 million unique TCR beta chains across the 550 to 800 repertoires, and some 11 million of these chains were shared by at least two donors. To remove PCR and sequencing errors, raw reads were error-corrected and collapsed into unique sequences using a nearest-neighbor algorithm that merged closely related sequences. Alignment of CDR3 sequences to IMGT reference sequences was used to assign V, D and J gene segments. For a sequence to be retained, a match of at least six nucleotides to both a V gene segment and a J gene segment was required. A rearrangement counted as productive if the CDR3 had no stop codons and remained in frame with V and J, and every other rearrangement counted as non-productive. CDR3 was defined according to IMGT convention as the region running from the second conserved V-encoded cysteine to the conserved J-encoded phenylalanine. Sequences without an unambiguous match to a single V gene segment were excluded from the earlier analysis of 450 to 650 of the donors. In an earlier analysis of a few hundred of the donors, V segments were called functional above 56.7% productive rearrangements and were called segregating when the between-donor standard deviation exceeded 5%. A statistical classification framework was built for diagnosing cytomegalovirus status from the catalog of TCR beta chain sequences. In a later analysis, V and J genes were assigned by comparing TCR nucleotide sequences against IMGT/GENE-DB human TR gene sequences. The TCRdist pipeline was used in a later analysis to assign CDR3 sequences and most-parsimonious VDJ recombination scenarios. A later analysis defined each TCR beta chain by its CDR3 amino acid sequence plus V-gene family, and excluded reads lacking a unique V-gene family. In a later analysis, a few hundred highly shared, low-generation-probability nucleotide sequences were removed to address suspected cross-contamination and a sequencing artifact. For each public chain, a later analysis derived a clonal expansion index from normalized ranks of inferred template counts within each repertoire. In a later analysis, generation probabilities were computed with a VDJ recombination model fitted to out-of-frame rearrangements, and the resulting probabilities were checked against IGoR. Hypergeometric tests were used in a later analysis to score TCR-TCR, TCR-HLA and TCR-CMV co-occurrence, with a repertoire-size bias correction applied to the TCR pairs. To estimate false discovery rates, a later analysis permuted the HLA or CMV assignments 20 times. In a later analysis, co-occurring TCRs were grouped with DBSCAN, and TCRdist sequence similarity was added when clustering was performed within HLA-allele-positive subsets. Repertoires with fewer than 30,000 or more than 120,000 public chains, plus five repertoires with anomalous nucleotide sharing, were excluded from co-occurrence clustering. Not all clones reach the TCRdb copy of this immuneACCESS table, which keeps in-frame sequences only. Checked studies attribute under half of the gap to unresolved V genes and leave the rest unexplained. D and trimming come from the DNA, and the V and J calls and clone size come from that table. This sample's table has entries for 75,000 to 90,000 clones. The ten largest clones capture 1.4% to 1.5% of the sample.

Worth noting for this clone: What this receptor recognizes is not known.

The cohort consisted of 600 or so healthy bone marrow donors. Cohort members were all nominally healthy when sampled, although unrecorded immune exposures were likely present. The donor was CMV seronegative and was included in the group of several hundred seronegative cohort members. Every donor gave a peripheral blood sample, and the peripheral blood mononuclear cells from that sample were used for TCR beta sequencing. Genomic DNA was extracted from the blood cell samples with the Qiagen DNeasy Blood Extraction Kit. V is clipped by 3 bases and J by 1 base, and the sequence between their germline boundaries is 6 bases long. The germline V gene provides CDR1 MNHEY and CDR2 SVGAGI. CDR3 length: 14 amino acids, cysteine to phenylalanine. Solely the CDR3 DNA is kept, with 42 bases framed from the first base.

Here the chain combines TRBV6-5 and TRBJ2-2, with no D gene named confidently. This clonotype was obtained from a woman aged 60-75 years in good health and CMV-seronegative. The specimen sequenced was PBMCs. The CDR3 protein: CASSYGENTGELFF. The nucleotide sequence reads as follows: TGTGCCAGCAGTTATGGAGAGAACACCGGGGAGCTGTTTTTT.